These 8 T cell receptor beta chains were all obtained from the same sample, sequenced in a study of CD8 T cells in ankylosing spondylitis. TCRdb reanalysed the 5' RACE reads using MiXCR and keeps one entry per CDR3 protein. The profile shows approximately 250,000 distinct CDR3 sequences, about 24% of them singletons. Sequencing was performed on blood, either unsorted or a sorted T cell fraction (not recorded which). Source of these receptors: a male donor with ankylosing spondylitis or in good health (not recorded which).

CDR3 sequence (DNA): TGTGCCAGCAAGGGGACCCCTAAAGATACGCAGTATTTT. The encoded protein is CASKGTPKDTQYF. The chain couples TRBV6-1 to TRBJ2-3; D may correspond to TRBD1 or TRBD2 (5 bases each). The ends were cut back, 7 bases at V and 5 bases at J, with 13 bases in the middle. CDR3 length equals 13 residues. Germline V gives CDR1 MNHNS, CDR2 SASEGT.

The chain joins TRBV12-3 or TRBV12-4 to TRBJ2-7; D is perhaps TRBD1 (6 bases). The V end lost 2 bases, the J end lost 2 bases, and 10 bases lay between the germline ends. The CDR3 sequence is 14 residues long. CDR3 sequence (DNA): TGTGCCAGCAGTTTAACAGGGTGGACCTACGAGCAGTACTTC. This gives the protein CASSLTGWTYEQYF.

This clonotype was observed many times. J is TRBJ2-1 and V is TRBV3-1; D unclear. The V and J ends lost 1 base and 7 bases respectively, with 11 bases between them. The CDR3 sequence is 14 residues long. Germline V gene lookup returns CDR1 LGHDT and CDR2 YNNKEL (reference sequence). CDR3 protein: CASSQGRRVNEQFF. In DNA, the CDR3 is TGTGCCAGCAGCCAAGGAAGACGAGTAAATGAGCAGTTCTTC.

There are many counts of this clonotype. The chain combines TRBV4-1 with TRBJ1-1; D unclear. Per germline, CDR1 MGHRA and CDR2 YSYEKL. Deletions cut 3 bases from V and 8 bases from J, with 10 bases between. The CDR3 is 12 residues long. Here the CDR3 reads CASSQTTKEAFF. In DNA form, the CDR3 reads TGCGCCAGCAGCCAGACGACAAAAGAAGCTTTCTTT.

This clonotype was counted ten times or more. The rearrangement joins TRBV6-2 or TRBV6-3 to TRBJ1-1; possibly TRBD1 for D (6 bases). Trimming pared 0 bases from V and 0 bases from J, leaving 11 bases between. Germline V CDR1 and CDR2: MNHEY, SVGEGT. CDR3 length: 16 amino acids. CDR3 DNA sequence: TGTGCCAGCAGTTACTCGTCTACAGGGTTGAACACTGAAGCTTTCTTT. As protein: CASSYSSTGLNTEAFF.

The sample holds a few counts of this clonotype. CDR3 nucleotides: TGCAGTGCTGGGGGGGGCAGGGGGCAAGAGACCCAGTACTTC. It is translated as CSAGGGRGQETQYF. The chain joins TRBV20-1 to TRBJ2-5; D assignment may be TRBD1 or TRBD2 (7 bases each). This CDR3 is 14 amino acids long. V was pared by 5 bases and J by 2 bases, with 15 bases between. Germline CDR1 reads DFQATT; CDR2 reads SNEGSKA (reference sequence).

The chain links TRBV20-1 to TRBJ2-1; the D is unclear. Trimming left V 0 bases short and J 6 bases short, with 12 bases between. Germline values: CDR1 DFQATT, CDR2 SNEGSKA (reference sequence). The length of the CDR3 is 14 residues. CDR3 amino acids: CSARDHPRGNEQFF. Written as DNA, the CDR3 is TGCAGTGCTAGAGATCATCCCAGAGGCAATGAGCAGTTCTTC.

This clonotype showed up many times. The chain carries TRBV20-1 and TRBJ2-1; D gene unclear. The V and J ends lost 3 bases and 7 bases respectively, with 16 bases between them. The CDR3 consists of 14 residues. The germline CDR1 and CDR2 sequences are DFQATT and SNEGSKA (reference sequence). CDR3 residues: CSASQAGNRNEQFF. The CDR3 region has the DNA TGCAGTGCTAGTCAAGCAGGTAATAGAAATGAGCAGTTCTTC.